Each of the 13 T cell receptor beta chains below was sequenced from the same sample in a study of technical replicates of blood from a few donors (dated by TCRdb to 2017 to 2019). Receptor libraries were prepared by the immunoSEQ multiplex PCR assay. TCRdb took over this immuneACCESS table, retaining in-frame rearrangements with V and J assigned. Such tables are incomplete; in checked studies, under half of the missing clones stem from an unresolved V gene, and the remainder is unexplained. The sample data list about 76,000 clones, and around 86% of these were observed just once. Roughly 4.4% of the sample is taken by the ten largest. Specimen: PBMCs. These receptors were obtained from a human donor in good health. Some clones in this sample may be carry-over from other donors' samples.

CDR3 nucleotides: TGTGCCAGCAGTCCGAGGACAGGGGCCGAGACCCAGTACTTC. The encoded protein is CASSPRTGAETQYF. The chain combines TRBV6-5 with TRBJ2-5, with 9 bases aligning to TRBD1. This CDR3 is 14 amino acids long. Looked up from germline, CDR1 is MNHEY and CDR2 is SVGAGI. The junction had 6 bases not matched to a gene; V was cut back by 5 bases and J by 5 bases.

The CDR3 spells CASSPVAGGQPQHF. In nucleotides, the CDR3 is TGTGCCAGCAGCCCCGTGGCAGGGGGACAGCCCCAGCATTTT. The rearrangement joins TRBV7-2 to TRBJ1-5; TRBD1 matches 7 bases. Germline V gene lookup returns CDR1 SGHTA and CDR2 FQGNSA. CDR3 length: 14 residues. V was clipped by 5 bases and J by 7 bases; unmatched bases: 8.

The V call is TRBV6-5, the J call TRBJ1-2; possible D gene TRBD1, 6 bases. Trimming pared 6 bases from V and 8 bases from J, leaving 19 bases between. Germline CDR1 reads MNHEY; CDR2 reads SVGAGI. The length of the CDR3 is 14 residues. The CDR3 DNA reads TGTGCCAGCAGCCAGGGGTTCGCCCTAAGAGGCTACACCTTC. Its translation: CASSQGFALRGYTF.

V and J are TRBV7-9 and TRBJ1-1; 7 bases fit TRBD1. V lost 5 bases to trimming and J lost 3 bases; unmatched junction nucleotides: 12. The CDR3 spans 16 residues. Germline-derived CDR1 and CDR2 are SEHNR and FQNEAQ (reference sequence). CDR3 region: CASSARDREQDTEAFF. CDR3 DNA: TGTGCCAGCAGCGCACGTGACAGGGAGCAAGACACTGAAGCTTTCTTT.

This chain uses TRBV29-1 with TRBJ2-1; the match to TRBD1 covers 7 bases. Germline CDR1 SQVTM, CDR2 ANQGSEA. Losses at the gene ends were 6 bases for V and 5 bases for J; bases not matched to a gene: 10. This CDR3 comprises 14 residues. The CDR3 DNA follows: TGCAGCGTCCAGAAGAACAGGGGAAACAATGAGCAGTTCTTC. Translated, it gives CSVQKNRGNNEQFF.

The V gene is TRBV7-6, the J gene TRBJ2-7; a weak D match, TRBD2 (5 bases). Per germline, CDR1 SGHVS and CDR2 FNYEAQ. The CDR3 runs 15 residues. Trimming left V 1 base short and J 0 bases short, with 10 bases between. CDR3 protein: CASSLEPGSSYEQYF. CDR3 sequence (DNA): TGTGCCAGCAGCTTAGAACCGGGGAGCTCCTACGAGCAGTACTTC.

This chain links TRBV7-4 with TRBJ1-5; D is possibly TRBD1 (5 bases). This CDR3 is 16 amino acids long. Trimming removed 5 bases from V and 6 bases from J, with 20 bases in between. The germline V gene has CDR1 SGHVT and CDR2 SQSDAQ. In DNA form, the CDR3 reads TGTGCCAGCAGCCAAACCCTGGACGGGACTCGTCAGCCCCAGCATTTT. Its protein product is CASSQTLDGTRQPQHF.

This clone was found a few times. The CDR3 loop is CAWSAPERGYNSPLHF. Here the CDR3 DNA reads TGTGCCTGGAGTGCCCCAGAGAGGGGGTATAATTCACCCCTCCACTTT. The J gene is TRBJ1-6, the V gene TRBV30, with D maybe TRBD1 (6 bases). CDR1 and CDR2 from the germline V gene are GTSNPN and SVGIG (reference sequence). The CDR3 loop spans 16 amino acids. Trimming removed 1 base at V and 4 bases at J, with 14 bases between.

This sequence joins TRBV7-2 and TRBJ1-2; D may be TRBD1 (5 bases). The CDR3 length is 15 residues. Germline V gene sequence: CDR1 SGHTA, CDR2 FQGNSA. V was trimmed by 0 bases and J by 4 bases, leaving 12 bases between them. The CDR3: CASSLARRDVYGYTF. The CDR3 DNA follows: TGTGCCAGCAGCTTAGCTCGGAGGGACGTCTATGGCTACACCTTC.

The J gene is TRBJ1-1, the V gene TRBV27; 7 bases align to TRBD1. Germline assignment: CDR1 MNHEY and CDR2 SMNVEV (reference sequence). Unmatched junction bases numbered 5, after V lost 7 bases and J lost 0 bases. CDR3 length: 14 amino acids. Here the CDR3 DNA reads TGTGCCAGCACCAACAGGGGTTTGAACACTGAAGCTTTCTTT. This gives the protein CASTNRGLNTEAFF.

The chain has TRBV19 and TRBJ1-6; D unresolved. The V and J ends lost 8 bases and 6 bases respectively, with 11 bases between them. The CDR3 runs 13 residues. Germline CDR1 and CDR2: LNHDA and SQIVND (reference sequence). The CDR3 nucleotides are TGTGCCAGTTCGGACTTATTTAATTCACCCCTCCACTTT. Protein product: CASSDLFNSPLHF.

The V call is TRBV6-1, the J call TRBJ2-7; TRBD1 aligns across 10 bases. CDR3 length equals 15 residues. Germline lookup yields CDR1 MNHNS and CDR2 SASEGT. J gave up 6 bases and V 2 bases, and 7 bases lay outside the gene matches. The CDR3 sequence: CASSELGTGAAEQYF. The CDR3 DNA follows: TGTGCCAGCAGTGAACTGGGGACAGGGGCTGCCGAGCAGTACTTC.

Written as DNA, the CDR3 is TGTGCCAGCAGCAGTAGCGGGGTGCGCACAGATACGCAGTATTTT. Translated, it gives CASSSSGVRTDTQYF. The rearrangement links TRBV7-9 to TRBJ2-3, with 8 bases aligning to TRBD2. Germline assignment: CDR1 SEHNR and CDR2 FQNEAQ (reference sequence). This CDR3 comprises 15 residues. The V segment lost 5 bases and the J segment 1 base; nucleotides outside the gene matches: 5.